This T cell receptor (beta chain) originates from a study of T cell responses to AZD1222 COVID-19 vaccine. Study-wide points: Spike as a whole was targeted by vaccine-associated CD4 TCRs, dominant at 160-218 and 743-854. Repertoire sampling occurred only after the peak T cell response. Clonal diversity was possibly underestimated; the donors were predominantly white British and more often female.

Clones were read by immunoSEQ multiplex PCR, and TCRdb kept only the in-frame ones, dropping some. The sample lists approximately 120,000 clones; roughly 90% were seen once. Trimming removed 6 bases from V and 0 bases from J, with 12 bases in between. The germline V gene has CDR1 MDHEN and CDR2 SYDVKM. The CDR3 has 15 amino acids. This clone was found once. Its cognate antigen is unknown. Sequencing was performed on peripheral blood, taken 28 days after the second AZD1222 dose. The receptor was isolated from an adult who received the AZD1222 COVID-19 vaccine. The chain links TRBV28 to TRBJ1-5; D remains unclear. The CDR3 DNA reads as TGTGCCAGCAGGCGAGAGGGCTATAGCAATCAGCCCCAGCATTTT. This codes for CASRREGYSNQPQHF. Combining the CDR3 with reference TRBV28 and TRBJ1-5 gives the whole variable domain DVKVTQSSRYLVKRTGEKVFLECVQDMDHENMFWYRQDPGLGLRLIYFSYDVKMKEKGDIPEGYSVSREKKERFSLILESASTNQTSMYLCASRREGYSNQPQHFGDGTRLSIL.